These 29 T cell receptor beta chains came from one sample sequenced in a study of T cells in tuberculosis (dated 2018 in TCRdb). Libraries were prepared through the immunoSEQ multiplex PCR assay. In its TCRdb copy, this immuneACCESS table keeps in-frame sequences only and misses some clones. Where compared with another copy, unresolved V genes explain less than half of these, and the others have no known cause. Here the sample has some 60,000 clones; around 86% occur a single time. The ten biggest clones cover over 10% of the sample. PBMC were thawed, rested overnight, stained with a GMM-loaded CD1B tetramer, a Live/Dead dye and anti-CD3, and then sorted on a FACS Aria II. CD1B tetramers were loaded with C32 glucose monomycolate purified from Rhodococcus equi. The specimen was CD1b-GMM tetramer-negative cells sorted from PBMCs. The meaning of the sample's cell subset or site label: T cells not binding CD1B-GMM tetramer, sorted from same donor. The receptors here all came from an adult woman with latent tuberculosis.

V usage is TRBV5-4 and J usage is TRBJ2-7; no firm D call. Germline V gene sequence: CDR1 SGHNT, CDR2 YYREEE (reference sequence). This CDR3 has 13 residues. V was pared by 1 base and J by 3 bases, with 8 bases between. The CDR3 region has the DNA TGTGCCAGCAGCTTGTCCGCAGGCTACGAGCAGTACTTC. This gives the protein CASSLSAGYEQYF.

The genes are TRBV15 and TRBJ2-6; perhaps TRBD2 as D (6 bases). The germline V and J ends were trimmed by 6 bases and 0 bases, with 9 bases remaining between them. Per germline, CDR1 LNHNV and CDR2 YYDKDF (reference sequence). The CDR3 length is 15 residues. The CDR3 loop reads CATRGLSSGANVLTF. The CDR3, as DNA: TGTGCCACCAGGGGACTCTCCTCTGGGGCCAACGTCCTGACTTTC.

The count of this clone is one. The V call is TRBV28, the J call TRBJ1-2; D ambiguous. The CDR3 covers 15 residues. Trimming shortened V by 3 bases and J by 7 bases, and 18 bases separated the two germline ends. Germline V gene sequence: CDR1 MDHEN, CDR2 SYDVKM. CDR3 region: CASSFLTHQTGGYTF. The CDR3 DNA is TGTGCCAGCAGTTTCCTAACGCACCAGACGGGTGGCTACACCTTC.

The chain combines TRBV5-1 with TRBJ2-7; TRBD2 agrees at 10 bases. The J segment lost 3 bases and the V segment lost 0 bases, leaving 0 bases of the junction unmatched. CDR3 length: 14 amino acids. Germline V gives CDR1 SGHRS, CDR2 YFSETQ. The CDR3 loop is CASSLASGGYEQYF. Written as DNA, the CDR3 is TGCGCCAGCAGCTTGGCTAGCGGGGGCTACGAGCAGTACTTC.

V is TRBV2 and J is TRBJ2-2; TRBD1 agrees at 8 bases. In germline, CDR1 is SNHLY, CDR2 FYNNEI. Losses at the gene ends were 8 bases for V and 0 bases for J; bases not matched to a gene: 8. This CDR3 has 16 residues. Written as DNA, the CDR3 is TGTGCCAGCCACAGGGGGTCGACTTCGAACACCGGGGAGCTGTTTTTT. This sequence encodes CASHRGSTSNTGELFF.

CDR3 sequence: CASSLQDSQGEQYF. The CDR3 nucleotides are TGTGCCAGCAGCTTACAAGACTCTCAGGGGGAGCAGTACTTC. This sequence joins TRBV7-9 and TRBJ2-7, with a weak D call TRBD1 (6 bases). The CDR3 is 14 residues long. From germline, CDR1 is SEHNR and CDR2 FQNEAQ (reference sequence). With 2 bases removed from V and 7 bases from J, the gap between germline ends came to 15 bases.

The chain links TRBV6-1 to TRBJ1-1; no clear D gene. The CDR3 extends over 10 amino acids. Germline CDR1 and CDR2: MNHNS and SASEGT. Trimming removed 6 bases at V and 9 bases at J, with 8 bases between. The chain's CDR3 is CASSTDKAFF. For the CDR3, the DNA is TGTGCCAGCAGCACAGACAAAGCTTTCTTT.

The V call is TRBV28, the J call TRBJ1-4; weak D call: TRBD1 (6 bases). The CDR3 length is 15 residues. Germline lookup yields CDR1 MDHEN and CDR2 SYDVKM. V lost 5 bases to trimming and J lost 2 bases, with 12 bases between them. In nucleotides, the CDR3 is TGTGCCAGCAGTCCCCAGGGGTCGACTAATGAAAAACTGTTTTTT. Its protein is CASSPQGSTNEKLFF.

V gene TRBV29-1 combines with J gene TRBJ1-5, with D tentatively TRBD1 (5 bases). V dropped 4 bases and J dropped 7 bases, with 11 bases sitting between them. In germline, CDR1 is SQVTM, CDR2 ANQGSEA. The CDR3 contains 12 residues. The CDR3 DNA is TGCAGCGTTGCGGGGGAGGAACAGCCCCAGCATTTT. Translated, it gives CSVAGEEQPQHF.

DNA of the CDR3: TGTGCCAGCAGTTTTCGACTAGCGGGAGCCGGCACAGATACGCAGTATTTT. As protein: CASSFRLAGAGTDTQYF. V is TRBV27 and J is TRBJ2-3; TRBD2 agrees at 12 bases. This CDR3 comprises 17 residues. With 3 bases clipped from V and 1 base from J, the junction kept 5 bases outside the gene matches. CDR1 is MNHEY and CDR2 is SMNVEV in the germline V gene (reference sequence).

V and J are TRBV27 and TRBJ1-5; 9 nucleotides agree with TRBD1. Germline V gene sequence: CDR1 MNHEY, CDR2 SMNVEV (reference sequence). J gave up 0 bases and V 5 bases, and 5 bases lay outside the gene matches. This CDR3 spans 16 amino acids. The CDR3 spells CASSPWTGDSNQPQHF. CDR3 in DNA: TGTGCCAGCAGTCCCTGGACAGGGGATAGCAATCAGCCCCAGCATTTT.

V gene TRBV27 combines with J gene TRBJ1-2; 7 bases map to TRBD1. Trimming at V came to 4 bases and at J to 7 bases, leaving 12 bases not matched to a gene. CDR3 length: 15 residues. Looked up from germline, CDR1 is MNHEY and CDR2 is SMNVEV (reference sequence). CDR3 nucleotides: TGTGCCAGCAGTTCCGACTCGACAGGGCGGGGTGGCTACACCTTC. It yields the protein CASSSDSTGRGGYTF.

This chain joins TRBV18 and TRBJ2-2; D possibly corresponds to TRBD2 (6 bases). V lost 3 bases to trimming and J lost 4 bases, with 15 bases between them. CDR1 KGHSH and CDR2 LQKENI come from the germline V gene. The CDR3 contains 16 residues. This CDR3 reads CASSPLGGDGTGELFF. The CDR3 nucleotides read TGTGCCAGCTCACCGTTGGGGGGAGACGGCACCGGGGAGCTGTTTTTT.

This chain joins TRBV5-1 and TRBJ1-1; 8 bases align to TRBD1. Losses at the gene ends were 1 base for V and 6 bases for J; bases not matched to a gene: 14. There are 17 residues in the CDR3. Germline lookup yields CDR1 SGHRS and CDR2 YFSETQ. CDR3 sequence (DNA): TGCGCCAGCAGCTTGCACGGACAGGGTGTTGCCGTGGCTGAAGCTTTCTTT. Encoded protein: CASSLHGQGVAVAEAFF.

This rearrangement joins TRBV11-2 to TRBJ2-5, with D possibly being TRBD2 (6 bases). Trimming left V 5 bases short and J 5 bases short, with 18 bases between. The CDR3 loop spans 15 amino acids. Per germline, CDR1 SGHAT and CDR2 FQNNGV. The CDR3 DNA sequence: TGTGCCAGCAGCCCGGGGGACGGCTGGGGGGAGACCCAGTACTTC. It is translated as CASSPGDGWGETQYF.

This clone was seen a few times. The rearrangement uses TRBV7-8 and TRBJ2-3, with TRBD2 identical over 13 bases. The germline CDR1 and CDR2 sequences are SGHVS and FQNEAQ. V shed 5 bases and J 1 base; nucleotides not matched to a gene: 15. The CDR3 sequence is 20 residues long. This CDR3 is CASSHVSGLAGVRGTDTQYF. CDR3 in DNA: TGTGCCAGCAGCCACGTCTCCGGACTAGCGGGAGTAAGGGGCACAGATACGCAGTATTTT. The variable domain in full, with the rest retrieved from reference TRBV7-8 and TRBJ2-3, is GAGVSQSPRYKVAKRGQDVALRCDPISGHVSLFWYQQALGQGPEFLTYFQNEAQLDKSGLPSDRFFAERPEGSVSTLKIQRTQQEDSAVYLCASSHVSGLAGVRGTDTQYFGPGTRLTVL.

The CDR3 DNA is TGTGCCACCCAGACTCCGGATGGAAACACCATATATTTT. Encoded protein: CATQTPDGNTIYF. The chain combines TRBV6-5 with TRBJ1-3, with D uncertain. There are 13 residues in the CDR3. V was clipped by 10 bases and J by 3 bases, with 13 bases between them. Per the germline V gene, CDR1 is MNHEY and CDR2 is SVGAGI.

This clone was recorded a few times. The V call is TRBV7-9, the J call TRBJ1-4; D gene uncertain. Germline-derived CDR1 and CDR2 are SEHNR and FQNEAQ (reference sequence). V lost 5 bases and J lost 5, with 9 bases in between. This CDR3 is 13 amino acids long. The CDR3 DNA sequence: TGTGCCAGCAGCCCCCTAAAGAATGAAAAACTGTTTTTT. This translates into CASSPLKNEKLFF.

This chain uses TRBV27 with TRBJ2-5, with TRBD2 matching over 14 bases. The germline gives CDR1 MNHEY, CDR2 SMNVEV (reference sequence). J lost 0 bases, V lost 2 bases, and 8 bases had no gene match. The CDR3 is 19 amino acids. CDR3 residues: CASSLRWGTSGGHQETQYF. The DNA for the CDR3 is TGTGCCAGCAGTTTAAGGTGGGGGACTAGCGGGGGCCACCAAGAGACCCAGTACTTC.

The chain recombines TRBV7-8 with TRBJ2-1, with 8 bases fitting TRBD2. This CDR3 spans 15 amino acids. Germline CDR1 SGHVS, CDR2 FQNEAQ. V shed 0 bases and J 8 bases; nucleotides not matched to a gene: 6. This CDR3 is CASSLASGRTHEQFF. CDR3 nucleotide sequence: TGTGCCAGCAGCTTAGCCAGCGGGAGAACTCATGAGCAGTTCTTC.

This chain uses TRBV4-1 with TRBJ1-2; D gene ambiguous. This CDR3 contains 14 residues. Germline CDR1 and CDR2: MGHRA and YSYEKL. V was cut by 6 bases and J by 1 base, with 12 bases left in between. The CDR3 DNA is TGCGCCAGCAGTCGTATTACAGATAACTATGGCTACACCTTC. This gives the protein CASSRITDNYGYTF.

The CDR3 DNA reads as TGTGCCAGTAGAGACCCTCTCCGACAGACTTATAGCAATCAGCCCCAGCATTTT. Encoded protein: CASRDPLRQTYSNQPQHF. The chain carries TRBV19 and TRBJ1-5, with a tentative D call TRBD1 (5 bases). Trimming removed 6 bases from V and 0 bases from J, with 21 bases in between. The CDR3 runs to 18 residues. CDR1 and CDR2 from the germline V gene are LNHDA and SQIVND (reference sequence).

The chain joins TRBV7-9 to TRBJ2-6, with a possible D match to TRBD1 (6 bases). The germline V gene encodes CDR1 SEHNR and CDR2 FQNEAQ (reference sequence). The V gene lost 6 bases and the J gene lost 4 bases, with 16 bases spanning the gap. The CDR3 length is 16 residues. Here the CDR3 reads CASRSGQRSGANVLTF. In nucleotides, the CDR3 is TGTGCCAGCAGAAGCGGACAGAGATCCGGGGCCAACGTCCTGACTTTC.

V usage is TRBV19 and J usage is TRBJ2-5, with a weak D call TRBD2 (5 bases). Trimming stripped 8 bases from V and 4 bases from J, with 11 bases between. CDR1 LNHDA and CDR2 SQIVND come from the germline V gene (reference sequence). The length of the CDR3 is 12 residues. The CDR3: CASQGRAETQYF. CDR3 bases: TGTGCCAGTCAAGGGCGGGCAGAGACCCAGTACTTC.

This chain uses TRBV6-1 with TRBJ2-5; 9 bases match TRBD1. V was clipped by 5 bases and J by 0 bases; unmatched bases: 1. Germline V gives CDR1 MNHNS, CDR2 SASEGT. CDR3 length: 14 residues. Here the CDR3 reads CASSRQGDQETQYF. The CDR3 nucleotides read TGTGCCAGCAGTCGACAGGGGGACCAAGAGACCCAGTACTTC.

V usage is TRBV7-8 and J usage is TRBJ2-1; 10 bases align to TRBD2. Losses at the gene ends were 2 bases for V and 8 bases for J; bases not matched to a gene: 12. CDR1 is SGHVS and CDR2 is FQNEAQ in the germline V gene. This CDR3 is built from 17 residues. In nucleotides, the CDR3 is TGTGCCAGCAGCTTAAGTAGGATGGCTAGCGGGAGAGATGAGCAGTTCTTC. Translation gives CASSLSRMASGRDEQFF.

This clone has a handful of counts. V gene TRBV5-3 combines with J gene TRBJ2-5, with 11 bases fitting TRBD2. TRBV5-3 is assigned to the ORF class and has an uncertain function. This CDR3 contains 17 residues. Trimming cost V 3 bases and J 5 bases; bases outside gene matches: 12. DNA of the CDR3: TGTGCCAGAAGCTCCCCCTTAGCGGGGGGGCCGGAGGAGACCCAGTACTTC. It yields the protein CARSSPLAGGPEETQYF.

The V gene is TRBV2, the J gene TRBJ1-6; D is perhaps TRBD1 (5 bases). V lost 6 bases, J lost 0 bases, and 12 bases lay in between. CDR3 length: 16 residues. Germline lookup yields CDR1 SNHLY and CDR2 FYNNEI. CDR3: CASRDRQSSYNSPLHF. The CDR3 coding sequence is TGTGCCAGCAGGGATCGACAGAGCTCCTATAATTCACCCCTCCACTTT. The complete variable domain, with remaining parts taken from reference TRBV2 and TRBJ1-6, reads EPEVTQTPSHQVTQMGQEVILRCVPISNHLYFYWYRQILGQKVEFLVSFYNNEISEKSEIFDDQFSVERPDGSNFTLKIRSTKLEDSAMYFCASRDRQSSYNSPLHFGNGTRLTVT.

J is TRBJ2-2 and V is TRBV4-2; 7 bases map to TRBD2. The CDR3 has 16 amino acids. V lost 4 bases, J lost 3 bases, and 8 bases stayed unmatched. The germline gives CDR1 LGHNA, CDR2 YNFKEQ. CDR3 bases: TGTGCCAGCAGCCCCACGGCGGGAGTGGACACCGGGGAGCTGTTTTTT. Translated: CASSPTAGVDTGELFF.